This T cell receptor (beta chain) was observed in a study of T cells in Graves' hyperthyroidism and ophthalmopathy. It was RNA transcripts that yielded the amplified TCR beta CDR3 regions. The HTBI primer set was used in a first-round RT-PCR of the TCR CDR3. TCRdb ran MiXCR on the multiplex PCR reads and lists one entry per CDR3 protein. This sample has about 400,000 distinct CDR3 sequences, with about 15% found just once. This clonotype showed up many times. Fresh 10 ml peripheral blood yielded PBMCs. The sequence derives from a woman in her thirties with Graves' ophthalmopathy. The sample was blood.

CDR3 protein: CASSLSDSNNQPQHF. As DNA, the CDR3 is TGCGCCAGCAGCTTGTCTGACAGTAACAATCAGCCCCAGCATTTT. This chain uses TRBV5-1 with TRBJ1-5, with D tentatively TRBD1 (5 bases). CDR3 length: 15 residues. Germline loops: CDR1 SGHRS, CDR2 YFSETQ. V lost 1 base, J lost 3 bases, and 11 bases lay in between.